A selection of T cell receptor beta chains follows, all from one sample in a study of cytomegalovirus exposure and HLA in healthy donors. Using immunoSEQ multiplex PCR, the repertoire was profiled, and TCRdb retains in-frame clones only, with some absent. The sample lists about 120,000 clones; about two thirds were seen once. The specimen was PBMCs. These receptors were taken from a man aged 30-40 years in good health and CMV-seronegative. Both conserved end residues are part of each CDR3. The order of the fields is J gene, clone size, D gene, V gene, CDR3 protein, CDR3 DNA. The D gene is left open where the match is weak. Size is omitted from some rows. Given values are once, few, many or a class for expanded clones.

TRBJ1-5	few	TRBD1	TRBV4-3	CASSQETGGGNQPQHF	TGCGCCAGCAGCCAAGAGACAGGGGGAGGCAATCAGCCCCAGCATTTT
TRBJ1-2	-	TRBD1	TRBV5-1	CASSLGTGINYGYTF	TGCGCCAGCAGCTTGGGGACAGGGATAAACTATGGCTACACCTTC
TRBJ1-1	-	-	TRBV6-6	CASSYSLGPEAFF	TGTGCCAGCAGTTACTCGCTTGGGCCTGAAGCTTTCTTT
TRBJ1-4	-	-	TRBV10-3	CAISIRIGEKLFF	TGTGCCATCAGTATCAGGATTGGTGAAAAACTGTTTTTT
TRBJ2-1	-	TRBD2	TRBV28	CASSLGTSGGIEQFF	TGTGCCAGCAGTCTCGGGACTAGCGGGGGTATTGAGCAGTTCTTC
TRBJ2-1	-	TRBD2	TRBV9	CASSPTSGGRGEQFF	TGTGCCAGCAGCCCAACTAGCGGGGGCAGGGGTGAGCAGTTCTTC
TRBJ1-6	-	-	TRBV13	CASSIGGLDNSPLHF	TGTGCCAGCTCCATCGGGGGGTTGGATAATTCACCCCTCCACTTT
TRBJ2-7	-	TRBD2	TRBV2	CASSSGLAGSYEQYF	TGTGCCAGCAGTTCTGGACTAGCGGGGTCCTACGAGCAGTACTTC
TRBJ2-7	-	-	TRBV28	CASSLGPTKPYEQYF	TGTGCCAGCAGTTTAGGGCCTACCAAACCATACGAGCAGTACTTC
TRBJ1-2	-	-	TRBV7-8	CASSLVQGSLISGYTF	TGTGCCAGCAGCTTAGTCCAGGGCAGTCTTATTAGTGGCTACACCTTC
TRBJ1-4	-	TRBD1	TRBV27	CASTTTGDRLFF	TGTGCCAGCACCACGACAGGGGATAGACTGTTTTTT
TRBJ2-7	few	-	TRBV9	CASSVMGGVSEQYF	TGTGCCAGCAGCGTCATGGGGGGAGTAAGCGAGCAGTACTTC
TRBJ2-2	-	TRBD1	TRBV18	CASSGQGPSGELFF	TGTGCCAGCTCAGGACAGGGGCCGTCCGGGGAGCTGTTTTTT
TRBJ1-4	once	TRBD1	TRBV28	CASSSGQGAREKLFF	TGTGCCAGCAGCAGTGGACAGGGGGCGCGAGAAAAACTGTTTTTT
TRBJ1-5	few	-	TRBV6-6	CASLLGLPSNQPQHF	TGTGCCAGTTTACTGGGGCTCCCTAGCAATCAGCCCCAGCATTTT
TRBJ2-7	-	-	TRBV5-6	CASSLGGGGISYEQYF	TGTGCCAGCAGCTTGGGGGGAGGGGGAATCTCCTACGAGCAGTACTTC
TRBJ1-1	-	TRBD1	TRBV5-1	CASSWGQGARNTEAFF	TGCGCCAGCAGCTGGGGACAGGGGGCCAGGAACACTGAAGCTTTCTTT
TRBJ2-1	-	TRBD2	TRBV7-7	CASSLASGVNEQFF	TGTGCTAGCAGCCTTGCTAGCGGGGTCAATGAGCAGTTCTTC
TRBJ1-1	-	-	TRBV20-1	CSAQYFTEAFF	TGCAGTGCTCAGTATTTCACTGAAGCTTTCTTT
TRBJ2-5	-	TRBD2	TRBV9	CASSVGSSGGATETQYF	TGTGCCAGCAGCGTAGGGAGTAGCGGGGGGGCCACGGAGACCCAGTACTTC
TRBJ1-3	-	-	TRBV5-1	CASSQTLGSQSGNTIYF	TGCGCCAGCAGCCAAACCCTAGGATCCCAATCTGGAAACACCATATATTTT
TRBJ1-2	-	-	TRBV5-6	CASSLTGSSYGYTF	TGTGCCAGCAGCTTGACAGGTTCGAGCTATGGCTACACCTTC
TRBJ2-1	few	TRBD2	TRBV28	CASSPLSGGRDEQFF	TGTGCCAGCAGTCCTCTGTCGGGAGGTAGGGATGAGCAGTTCTTC
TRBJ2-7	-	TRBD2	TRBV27	CASSPRWSGTSGGPYEQYF	TGTGCCAGCAGTCCTCGATGGTCCGGGACTAGCGGGGGGCCCTACGAGCAGTACTTC
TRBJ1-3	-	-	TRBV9	CASSYGTAGDTIYF	TGTGCCAGCAGTTACGGAACGGCCGGGGACACCATATATTTT